This passage covers 5 T cell receptor beta chains from one sample sequenced in a study of T-cell reconstitution after alpha-beta-depleted transplantation in children. Unique molecular identifiers were built into the TCRbeta library. Using its own MiXCR run on the PCR reads, TCRdb lists one record per CDR3 protein. The table has a few hundred thousand distinct CDR3 sequences, approximately 11% seen once. The sequencing used PBMCs from the stem cell graft donor, collected from the stem cell graft. These receptors originate from a human donor who donated a stem cell graft to a child with acute myeloid leukemia.

This rearrangement joins TRBV2 to TRBJ2-3, with 7 bases fitting TRBD1. The CDR3 runs to 13 residues. V lost 6 bases and J lost 3; bases outside the gene matches: 3. Germline values: CDR1 SNHLY, CDR2 FYNNEI. CDR3 sequence (DNA): TGTGCCAGCAGGACAGGGATGACAGATACGCAGTATTTT. Translated, it gives CASRTGMTDTQYF.

This clonotype was observed a handful of times. Its ends do not fully match the called genes, so a read error is possible. The genes are TRBV10-3 and TRBJ2-2; D uncertain. There are 13 residues in the CDR3. Looked up from germline, CDR1 is ENHRY and CDR2 is SYGVKD. CDR3 nucleotide sequence: TGTGCCACCGAGCCTTCGAAAACCGGGGAGCTGTTTTTT. The encoded protein is CATEPSKTGELFF.

This clonotype has a count of ten or more. The chain has TRBV4-2 and TRBJ2-5, with a tentative D call TRBD1 (6 bases). This CDR3 is built from 14 residues. Germline V CDR1 and CDR2: LGHNA, YNFKEQ. Trimming took 6 bases from V and 5 from J, leaving 16 bases between them. The CDR3 DNA reads as TGTGCCAGCAGTCCGAATTACAGGGAGGAGACCCAGTACTTC. Protein product: CASSPNYREETQYF.

V gene TRBV20-1 combines with J gene TRBJ2-6, with D possibly called TRBD1 or TRBD2 (5 bases each). V lost 0 bases and J lost 0, with 12 bases in between. Germline V gene data show CDR1 as DFQATT and CDR2 as SNEGSKA (reference sequence). The CDR3 runs to 17 residues. CDR3 loop: CSARDWDGFSGANVLTF. In DNA form, the CDR3 reads TGCAGTGCTAGAGATTGGGACGGATTCTCTGGGGCCAACGTCCTGACTTTC.

At least ten counts were recorded for this clonotype. The V gene is TRBV27, the J gene TRBJ1-5; unclear D gene. The CDR3 consists of 13 residues. V was pared by 5 bases and J by 6 bases, with 11 bases between. Germline CDR1 reads MNHEY; CDR2 reads SMNVEV (reference sequence). CDR3 coding DNA: TGTGCCAGCAGTCAGGCTGAGGGTCAGCCCCAGCATTTT. Its translation: CASSQAEGQPQHF.